The 7 T cell receptor beta chains given below trace back to one sample, sequenced in a study of cytomegalovirus exposure and HLA in healthy donors. The study ran its PCR with 60 Vbeta and 13 Jbeta primers. TCRdb's table, derived via immunoSEQ multiplex PCR, lists solely in-frame clones and lacks some. The data contain about 150,000 clones, roughly 84% of them singletons. The sequenced sample consisted of PBMCs. Receptors originate from a man aged 18-30 years in good health and CMV-seronegative.

The rearrangement links TRBV6-5 to TRBJ2-5; TRBD1 is a possible D gene (6 bases). CDR3 length: 12 residues. Germline assignment: CDR1 MNHEY and CDR2 SVGAGI. The V end was cut by 6 bases, the J end by 12 bases, with 17 bases between. Here the CDR3 DNA reads TGTGCCAGCAGCTTTGACAGGCTCGGGGAGTACTTC. It codes for CASSFDRLGEYF.

For the CDR3, the DNA is TGTGCCACCAGCACCGGGACAGGATACAATGAGCAGTTCTTC. Amino acid sequence: CATSTGTGYNEQFF. This sequence joins TRBV15 and TRBJ2-1; 8 bases are a match to TRBD1. Losses at the gene ends were 4 bases for V and 4 bases for J; bases not matched to a gene: 3. Germline CDR1 and CDR2: LNHNV and YYDKDF (reference sequence). CDR3 size: 14 residues.

The chain links TRBV27 to TRBJ2-7; 10 bases match TRBD2. Germline CDR1 and CDR2: MNHEY and SMNVEV (reference sequence). The CDR3 loop spans 16 amino acids. The ends lost 4 bases at V and 0 bases at J; junction bases unmatched: 6. CDR3: CASSSLAGASSYEQYF. The CDR3 DNA reads TGTGCCAGCAGTTCCCTAGCGGGAGCGTCCTCCTACGAGCAGTACTTC.

This chain connects TRBV10-3 to TRBJ1-1; 9 bases match TRBD1. V was clipped by 7 bases and J by 3 bases; unmatched bases: 9. This CDR3 is built from 15 residues. CDR1 is ENHRY, CDR2 SYGVKD, per germline. This CDR3 is CAIKGTGSGDTEAFF. The DNA of the CDR3 is TGTGCCATCAAGGGGACAGGGTCAGGAGACACTGAAGCTTTCTTT.

The V call is TRBV7-2, the J call TRBJ2-1; tentative D call: TRBD2 (5 bases). Trimming left V 4 bases short and J 11 bases short, with 18 bases between. CDR3 length: 14 amino acids. From germline, CDR1 is SGHTA and CDR2 FQGNSA. The CDR3 DNA is TGTGCCAGCAGCTCTCCCCGCGAGCGGCCTCAGCAGTTCTTC. This sequence encodes CASSSPRERPQQFF.

The chain recombines TRBV5-4 with TRBJ1-1; the match to TRBD1 covers 7 bases. Unmatched junction bases numbered 16, after V lost 5 bases and J lost 6 bases. CDR1 SGHNT and CDR2 YYREEE come from the germline V gene (reference sequence). CDR3 length: 16 residues. The CDR3 here is CASRLVGRGPIPEAFF. The CDR3 coding sequence is TGTGCCAGCAGGTTAGTAGGAAGGGGGCCGATCCCTGAAGCTTTCTTT.

The CDR3: CASTLTGGGVAEAFF. The CDR3, as DNA: TGTGCCAGCACCCTGACAGGGGGAGGAGTCGCTGAAGCTTTCTTT. The chain is built from TRBV2 and TRBJ1-1; 9 nucleotides line up with TRBD1. V lost 7 bases to trimming and J lost 6 bases; unmatched junction nucleotides: 12. Germline CDR1 and CDR2: SNHLY and FYNNEI. The CDR3 totals 15 residues.